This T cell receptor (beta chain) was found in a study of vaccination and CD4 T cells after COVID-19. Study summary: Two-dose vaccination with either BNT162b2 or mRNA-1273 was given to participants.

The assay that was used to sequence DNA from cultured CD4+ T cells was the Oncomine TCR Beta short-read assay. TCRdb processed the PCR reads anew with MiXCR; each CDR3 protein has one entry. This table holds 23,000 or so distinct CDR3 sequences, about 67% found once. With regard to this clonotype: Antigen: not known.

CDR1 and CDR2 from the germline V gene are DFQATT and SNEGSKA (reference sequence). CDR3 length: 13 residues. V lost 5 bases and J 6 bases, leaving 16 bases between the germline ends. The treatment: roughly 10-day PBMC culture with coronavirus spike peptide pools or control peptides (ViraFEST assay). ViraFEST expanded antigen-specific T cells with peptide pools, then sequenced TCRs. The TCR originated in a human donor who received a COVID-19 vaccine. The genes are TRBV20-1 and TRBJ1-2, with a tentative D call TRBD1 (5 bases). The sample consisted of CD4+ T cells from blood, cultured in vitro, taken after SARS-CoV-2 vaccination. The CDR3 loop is CSAAPRVVDGYTF. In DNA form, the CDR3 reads TGCAGTGCTGCCCCCAGGGTAGTCGATGGCTACACCTTC.